This T cell receptor beta chain was sequenced in a study of cytomegalovirus exposure and HLA in healthy donors. Vbeta (60) and Jbeta (13) primers were used in the PCR. Libraries were prepared by immunoSEQ multiplex PCR; TCRdb keeps only in-frame clonotypes and omits some of them. The sample has 150,000 to 200,000 clones; about 75% are singletons. The clonotype was recovered from a female donor in good health and CMV-seronegative. The sample was PBMCs.

The CDR3: CASRGPTGGTEAFF. Written as DNA, the CDR3 is TGCGCCAGCAGGGGACCGACCGGGGGCACTGAAGCTTTCTTT. The chain couples TRBV10-2 to TRBJ1-1, with a possible D match to TRBD1 (5 bases). The V gene lost 6 bases and the J gene lost 4 bases, with 15 bases spanning the gap. This CDR3 region has 14 residues. CDR1 and CDR2 from the germline V gene are WSHSY and SAAADI.